This T cell receptor beta chain is drawn from a study of Graves' ophthalmopathy and Graves' hyperthyroidism. In the study overall: At the time of initial diagnosis and before any treatment, peripheral blood was collected. Study-wide findings and caveats: The model forecast ophthalmopathy progression, reaching 70.59% sensitivity and around 75% specificity.

Researchers took RNA transcripts and amplified TCR beta CDR3 regions from them. Second-round multiplex PCR came after a first-round RT-PCR that employed HTBI primers. TCRdb re-called the multiplex PCR reads with MiXCR, one entry per CDR3 protein. The table has under 350,000 distinct CDR3 sequences, around a sixth seen once. A volume of approximately 10 ml of fresh peripheral blood supplied the PBMCs. Trimming stripped 7 bases from V and 0 bases from J, with 12 bases between. The CDR3 totals 14 residues. About this clonotype: Its antigen remains unknown.

This chain links TRBV12-3 or TRBV12-4 with TRBJ1-1, with TRBD1 as a possible D gene (5 bases). This sequence originates from an adult man with Graves' ophthalmopathy. The sequenced sample consisted of peripheral blood. The CDR3 DNA follows: TGTGCCAGCAAGGGGAACACAGTGAACACTGAAGCTTTCTTT. Amino acids: CASKGNTVNTEAFF.